This T cell receptor beta chain was sequenced for a study of shared clonotypes between healthy human individuals. Study-wide results and limits: The diversity represented, both genetic and in exposure history, was limited by few donors. Some clonotypes were shared by all four sorted-subset donors, while others were not shared. The non-shared ones had lower generation probabilities than the shared ones.

The count of this clone is one. Its antigen is currently unknown. With V trimmed by 4 bases and J by 6 bases, 6 bases remained unmatched. The V gene's germline CDR1 is ENHRY and CDR2 SYGVKD. CDR3 length equals 14 residues. For each subset, genomic DNA was distributed in equal portions over several immunoSEQ plates. The table came from immunoSEQ multiplex PCR; TCRdb's copy has only in-frame clones and leaves some out. The top ten hold approximately 1.5% of the sample, which has roughly 1,100,000 clones, roughly 75% seen once. Donors had no recently reported acute infections or vaccinations and were HIV-negative.

The chain combines TRBV10-3 with TRBJ1-2; 9 nucleotides align to TRBD1. Specimen: memory CD4+ T cells sorted from blood. Specified subset: CD45RA-negative fraction. This clonotype was obtained from a man aged 18-30 years in good health. The CDR3 loop is CAISGGRQGDGYTF. In DNA, the CDR3 is TGTGCCATCAGTGGCGGCAGACAGGGGGATGGCTACACCTTC.